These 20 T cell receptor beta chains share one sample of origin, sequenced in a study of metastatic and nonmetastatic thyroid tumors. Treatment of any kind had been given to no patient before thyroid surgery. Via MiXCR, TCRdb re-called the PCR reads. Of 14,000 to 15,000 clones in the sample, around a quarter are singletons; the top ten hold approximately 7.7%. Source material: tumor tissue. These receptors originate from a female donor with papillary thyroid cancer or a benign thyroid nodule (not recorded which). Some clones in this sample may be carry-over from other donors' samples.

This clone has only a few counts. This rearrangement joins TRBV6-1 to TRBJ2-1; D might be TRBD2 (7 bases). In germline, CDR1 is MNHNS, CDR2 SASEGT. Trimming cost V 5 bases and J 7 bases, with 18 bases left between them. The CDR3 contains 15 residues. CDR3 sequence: CASSITGRAGNEQFF. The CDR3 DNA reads TGTGCCAGCAGTATCACAGGGAGAGCGGGGAATGAGCAGTTCTTC.

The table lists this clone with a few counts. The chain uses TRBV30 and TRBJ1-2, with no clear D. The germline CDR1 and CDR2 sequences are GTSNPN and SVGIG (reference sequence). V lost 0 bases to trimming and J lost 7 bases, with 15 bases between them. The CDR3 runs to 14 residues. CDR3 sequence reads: CAWSVWLPPRGYTF. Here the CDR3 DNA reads TGTGCCTGGAGTGTATGGTTGCCACCGCGTGGCTACACCTTC.

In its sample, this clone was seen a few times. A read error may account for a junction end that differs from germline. In DNA, the CDR3 is TGTGAATCCCGCTCCTCGGGGCGCACTGAAGCCTTCTTT. It encodes CESRSSGRTEAFF. The rearrangement links TRBV6-1 to TRBJ1-1; D may be TRBD1 (5 bases). The CDR3 has 13 amino acids. From germline, CDR1 is MNHNS and CDR2 SASEGT.

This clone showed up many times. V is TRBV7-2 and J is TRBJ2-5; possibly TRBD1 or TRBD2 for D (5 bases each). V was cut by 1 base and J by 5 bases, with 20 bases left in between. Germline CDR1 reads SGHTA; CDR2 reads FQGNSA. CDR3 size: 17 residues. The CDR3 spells CASSLGSAGAGIETQYF. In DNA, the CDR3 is TGTGCCAGCAGCTTAGGGTCGGCGGGCGCAGGGATCGAGACCCAGTACTTC.

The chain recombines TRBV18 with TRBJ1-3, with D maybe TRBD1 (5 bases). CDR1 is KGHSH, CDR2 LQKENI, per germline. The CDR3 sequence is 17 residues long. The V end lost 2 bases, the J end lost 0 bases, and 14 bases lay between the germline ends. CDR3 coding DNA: TGTGCCAGCTCACCAGCGACAGACTCGATCTCTGGAAACACCATATATTTT. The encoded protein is CASSPATDSISGNTIYF.

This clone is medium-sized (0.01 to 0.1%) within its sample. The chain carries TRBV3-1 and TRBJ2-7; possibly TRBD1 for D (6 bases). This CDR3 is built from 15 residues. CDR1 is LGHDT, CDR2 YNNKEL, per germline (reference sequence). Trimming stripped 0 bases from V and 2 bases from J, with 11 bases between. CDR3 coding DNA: TGTGCCAGCAGCCAAGATGAGGCAGGGGCCTACGAGCAGTACTTC. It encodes CASSQDEAGAYEQYF.

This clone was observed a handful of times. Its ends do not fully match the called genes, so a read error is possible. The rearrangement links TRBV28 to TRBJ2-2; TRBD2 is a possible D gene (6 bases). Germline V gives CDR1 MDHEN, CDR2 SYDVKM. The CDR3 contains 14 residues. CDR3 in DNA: TGTGCCAACAGTCCCTCTAGCGCAAGCGGGGAGCTGTTTTTT. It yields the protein CANSPSSASGELFF.

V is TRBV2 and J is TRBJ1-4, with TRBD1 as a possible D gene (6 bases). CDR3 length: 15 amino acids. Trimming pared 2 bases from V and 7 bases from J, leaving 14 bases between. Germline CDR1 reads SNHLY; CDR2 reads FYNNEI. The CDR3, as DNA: TGTGCCAGCAGTGAAAGCAGGGGACGGAGTGAAAAACTGTTTTTT. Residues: CASSESRGRSEKLFF.

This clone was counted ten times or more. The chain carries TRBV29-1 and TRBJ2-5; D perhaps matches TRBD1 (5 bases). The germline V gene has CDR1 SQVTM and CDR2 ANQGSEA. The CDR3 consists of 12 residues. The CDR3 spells CSGNTGEETQYF. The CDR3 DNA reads TGCAGTGGCAATACAGGAGAAGAGACCCAGTACTTC.

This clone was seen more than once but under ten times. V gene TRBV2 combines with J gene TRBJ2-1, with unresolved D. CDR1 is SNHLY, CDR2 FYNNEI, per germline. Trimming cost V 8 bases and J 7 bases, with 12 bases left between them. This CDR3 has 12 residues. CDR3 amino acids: CASGYRDNEQFF. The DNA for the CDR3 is TGTGCCAGCGGGTATCGAGATAATGAGCAGTTCTTC.

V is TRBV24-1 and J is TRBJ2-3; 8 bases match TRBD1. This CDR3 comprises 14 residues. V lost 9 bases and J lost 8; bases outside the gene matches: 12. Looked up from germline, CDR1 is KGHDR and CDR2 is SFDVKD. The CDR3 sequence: CATPPDRGAGTQYF. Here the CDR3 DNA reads TGTGCCACCCCCCCCGACAGGGGCGCAGGTACGCAGTATTTT.

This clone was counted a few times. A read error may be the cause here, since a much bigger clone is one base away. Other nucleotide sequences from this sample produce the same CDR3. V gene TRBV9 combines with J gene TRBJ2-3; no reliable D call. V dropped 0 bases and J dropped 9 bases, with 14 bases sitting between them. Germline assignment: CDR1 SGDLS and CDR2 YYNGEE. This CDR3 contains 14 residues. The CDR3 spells CASSVGLGLDTQYF. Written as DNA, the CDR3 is TGTGCCAGCAGCGTAGGGCTGGGCCTGGACACGCAGTATTTT.

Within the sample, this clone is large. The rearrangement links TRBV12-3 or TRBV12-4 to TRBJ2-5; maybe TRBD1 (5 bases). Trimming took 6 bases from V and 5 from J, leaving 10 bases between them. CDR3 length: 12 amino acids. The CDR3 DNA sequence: TGTGCCAGCAGCCCAGGGCGGGAGACCCAGTACTTC. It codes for CASSPGRETQYF.

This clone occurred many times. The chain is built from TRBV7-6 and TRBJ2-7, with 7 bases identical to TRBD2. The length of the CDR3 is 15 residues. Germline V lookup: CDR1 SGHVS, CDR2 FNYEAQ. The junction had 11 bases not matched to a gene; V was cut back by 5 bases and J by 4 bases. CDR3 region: CASSLSPSGNYEQYF. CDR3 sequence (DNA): TGTGCCAGCAGCCTCTCCCCCAGCGGGAATTACGAGCAGTACTTC.

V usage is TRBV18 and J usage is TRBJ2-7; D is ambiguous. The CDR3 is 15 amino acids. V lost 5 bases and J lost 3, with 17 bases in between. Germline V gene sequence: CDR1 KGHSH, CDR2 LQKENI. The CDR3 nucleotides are TGTGCCAGCTCAAGTCGGACCCAAAACTACTACGAGCAGTACTTC. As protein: CASSSRTQNYYEQYF.

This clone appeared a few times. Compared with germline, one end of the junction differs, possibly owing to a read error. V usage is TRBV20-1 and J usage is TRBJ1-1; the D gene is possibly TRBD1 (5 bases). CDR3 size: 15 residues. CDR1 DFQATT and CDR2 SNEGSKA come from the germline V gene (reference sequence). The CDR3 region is CGARVGESLNTEAFF. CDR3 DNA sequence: TGCGGTGCTAGAGTGGGGGAGTCCCTTAACACTGAAGCTTTCTTT.

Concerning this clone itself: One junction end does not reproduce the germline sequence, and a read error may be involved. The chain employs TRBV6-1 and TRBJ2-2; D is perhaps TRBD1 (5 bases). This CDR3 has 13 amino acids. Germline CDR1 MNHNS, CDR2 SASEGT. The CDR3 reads CASSPQGFGEPFF. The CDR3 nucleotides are TGTGCCAGCAGTCCTCAGGGATTCGGTGAGCCGTTTTTT.

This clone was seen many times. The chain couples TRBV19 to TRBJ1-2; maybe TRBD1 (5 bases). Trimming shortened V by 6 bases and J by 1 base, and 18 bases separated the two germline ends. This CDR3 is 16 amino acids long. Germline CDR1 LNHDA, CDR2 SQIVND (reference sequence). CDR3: CASSLGPGPNNYGYTF. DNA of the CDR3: TGTGCCAGTAGCCTTGGACCGGGACCGAATAACTATGGCTACACCTTC.

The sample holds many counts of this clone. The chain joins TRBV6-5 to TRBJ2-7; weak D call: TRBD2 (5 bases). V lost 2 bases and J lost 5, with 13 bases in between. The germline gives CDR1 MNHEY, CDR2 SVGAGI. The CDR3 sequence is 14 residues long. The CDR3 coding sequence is TGTGCCAGCAGTTACCGGGAATGGAGTGACGAGCAGTACTTC. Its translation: CASSYREWSDEQYF.

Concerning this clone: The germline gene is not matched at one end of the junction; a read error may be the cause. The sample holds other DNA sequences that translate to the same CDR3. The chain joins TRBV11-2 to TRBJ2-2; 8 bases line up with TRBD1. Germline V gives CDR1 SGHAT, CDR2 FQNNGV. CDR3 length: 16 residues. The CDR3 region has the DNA TGTGCCAGTAGCTTAGGGACAGGCCCGAACACCGGGGAGCTGTTTTTC. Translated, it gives CASSLGTGPNTGELFF.